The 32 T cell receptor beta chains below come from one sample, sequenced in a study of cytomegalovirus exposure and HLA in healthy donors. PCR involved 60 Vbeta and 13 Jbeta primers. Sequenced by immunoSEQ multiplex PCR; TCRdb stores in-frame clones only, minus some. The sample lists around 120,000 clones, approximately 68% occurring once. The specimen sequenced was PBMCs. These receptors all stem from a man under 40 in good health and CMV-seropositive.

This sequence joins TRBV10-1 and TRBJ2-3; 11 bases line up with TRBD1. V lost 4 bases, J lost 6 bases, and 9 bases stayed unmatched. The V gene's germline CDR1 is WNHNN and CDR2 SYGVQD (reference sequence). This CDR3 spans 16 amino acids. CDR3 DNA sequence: TGCGCCAGCAGTGCTGGGACAGGGGGGAGTGGGGATACGCAGTATTTT. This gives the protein CASSAGTGGSGDTQYF.

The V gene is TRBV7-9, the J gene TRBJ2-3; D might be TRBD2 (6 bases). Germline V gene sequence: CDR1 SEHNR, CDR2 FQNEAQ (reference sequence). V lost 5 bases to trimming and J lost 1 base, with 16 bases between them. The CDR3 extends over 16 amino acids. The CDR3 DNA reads TGTGCCAGCAGCGACCCAGCCAGGGAGGGCACAGATACGCAGTATTTT. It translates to CASSDPAREGTDTQYF.

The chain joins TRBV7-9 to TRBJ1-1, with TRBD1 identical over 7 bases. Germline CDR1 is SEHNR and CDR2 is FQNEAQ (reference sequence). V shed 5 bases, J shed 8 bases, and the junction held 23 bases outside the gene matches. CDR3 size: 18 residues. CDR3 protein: CASSQRVPKGTDPMEAFF. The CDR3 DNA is TGTGCCAGCAGCCAACGCGTCCCGAAGGGGACAGACCCTATGGAAGCTTTCTTT.

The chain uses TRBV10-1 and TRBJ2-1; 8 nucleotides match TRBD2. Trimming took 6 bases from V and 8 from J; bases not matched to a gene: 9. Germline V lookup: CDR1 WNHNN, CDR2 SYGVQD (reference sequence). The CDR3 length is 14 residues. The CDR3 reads CASRTGTSRHEQFF. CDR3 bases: TGCGCCAGCAGGACCGGGACTAGTCGCCATGAGCAGTTCTTC.

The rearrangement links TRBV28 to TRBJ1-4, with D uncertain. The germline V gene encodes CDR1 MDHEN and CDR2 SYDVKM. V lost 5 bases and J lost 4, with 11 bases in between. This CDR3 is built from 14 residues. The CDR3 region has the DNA TGTGCCAGCAGTCTCCCAACTTATAATGAAAAACTGTTTTTT. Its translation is CASSLPTYNEKLFF.

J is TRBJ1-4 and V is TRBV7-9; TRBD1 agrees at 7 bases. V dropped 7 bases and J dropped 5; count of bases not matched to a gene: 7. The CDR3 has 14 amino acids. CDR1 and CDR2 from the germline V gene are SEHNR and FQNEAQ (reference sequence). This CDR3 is CASTQKGGNEKLFF. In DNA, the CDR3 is TGTGCCAGCACCCAAAAAGGGGGCAATGAAAAACTGTTTTTT.

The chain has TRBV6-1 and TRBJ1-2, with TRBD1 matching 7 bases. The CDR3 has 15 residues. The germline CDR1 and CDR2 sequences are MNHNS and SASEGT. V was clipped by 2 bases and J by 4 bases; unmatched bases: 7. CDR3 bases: TGTGCCAGCAGTGAAAAAACAGGGGCGGGCTATGGCTACACCTTC. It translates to CASSEKTGAGYGYTF.

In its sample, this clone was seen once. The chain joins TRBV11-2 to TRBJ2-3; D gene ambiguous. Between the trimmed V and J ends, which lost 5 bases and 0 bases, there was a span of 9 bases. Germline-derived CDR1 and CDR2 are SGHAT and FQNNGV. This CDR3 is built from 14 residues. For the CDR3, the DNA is TGTGCCAGCAGCCTGATGACTAGCACAGATACGCAGTATTTT. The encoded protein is CASSLMTSTDTQYF.

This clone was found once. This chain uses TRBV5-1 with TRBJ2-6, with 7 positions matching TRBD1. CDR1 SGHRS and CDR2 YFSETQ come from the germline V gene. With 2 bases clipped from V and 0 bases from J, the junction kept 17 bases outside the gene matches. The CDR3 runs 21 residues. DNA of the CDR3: TGCGCCAGCAGCTTCACCCGGGACAGCTCTACCCTCCGCTCTGGGGCCAACGTCCTGACTTTC. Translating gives CASSFTRDSSTLRSGANVLTF.

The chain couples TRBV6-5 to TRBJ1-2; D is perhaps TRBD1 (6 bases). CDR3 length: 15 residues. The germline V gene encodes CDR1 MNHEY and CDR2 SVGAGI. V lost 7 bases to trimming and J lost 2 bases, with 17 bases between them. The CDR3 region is CASKPWGRGNYGYTF. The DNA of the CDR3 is TGTGCCAGCAAACCCTGGGGCAGGGGAAACTATGGCTACACCTTC.

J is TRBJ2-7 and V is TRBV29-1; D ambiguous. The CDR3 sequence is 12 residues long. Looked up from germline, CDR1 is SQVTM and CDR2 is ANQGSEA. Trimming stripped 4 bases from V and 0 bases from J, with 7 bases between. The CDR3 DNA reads TGCAGCGTTGTTAAGAGCTCCTACGAGCAGTACTTC. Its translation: CSVVKSSYEQYF.

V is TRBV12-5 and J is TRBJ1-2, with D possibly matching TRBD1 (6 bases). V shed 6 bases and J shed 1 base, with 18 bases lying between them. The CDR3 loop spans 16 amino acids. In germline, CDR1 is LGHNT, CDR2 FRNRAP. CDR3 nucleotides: TGTGCTAGTGGCCCAGAGGGGCAGGGGAGTAACTATGGCTACACCTTC. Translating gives CASGPEGQGSNYGYTF.

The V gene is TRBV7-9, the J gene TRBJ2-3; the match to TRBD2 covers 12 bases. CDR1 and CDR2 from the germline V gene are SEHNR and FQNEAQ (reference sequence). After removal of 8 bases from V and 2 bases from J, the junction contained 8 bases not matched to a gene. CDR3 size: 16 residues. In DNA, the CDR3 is TGTGCCAGCGGGCTAGCGGGAGGGCCCGACACAGATACGCAGTATTTT. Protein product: CASGLAGGPDTDTQYF. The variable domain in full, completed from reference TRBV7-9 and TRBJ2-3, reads DTGVSQNPRHKITKRGQNVTFRCDPISEHNRLYWYRQTLGQGPEFLTYFQNEAQLEKSRLLSDRFSAERPKGSFSTLEIQRTEQGDSAMYLCASGLAGGPDTDTQYFGPGTRLTVL.

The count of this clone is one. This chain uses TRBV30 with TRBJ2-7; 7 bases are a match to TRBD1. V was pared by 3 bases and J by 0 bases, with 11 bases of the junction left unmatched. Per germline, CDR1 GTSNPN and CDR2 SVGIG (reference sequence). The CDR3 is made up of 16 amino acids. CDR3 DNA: TGTGCCTGGAGGAAAGAGGGGGCCTCTACCTCCTACGAGCAGTACTTC. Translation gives CAWRKEGASTSYEQYF.

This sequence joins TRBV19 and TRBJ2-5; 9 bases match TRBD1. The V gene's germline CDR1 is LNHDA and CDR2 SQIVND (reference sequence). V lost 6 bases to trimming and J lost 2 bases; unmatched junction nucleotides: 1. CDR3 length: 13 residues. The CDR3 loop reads CASSGTGQETQYF. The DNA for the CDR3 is TGTGCCAGTAGCGGGACAGGGCAAGAGACCCAGTACTTC.

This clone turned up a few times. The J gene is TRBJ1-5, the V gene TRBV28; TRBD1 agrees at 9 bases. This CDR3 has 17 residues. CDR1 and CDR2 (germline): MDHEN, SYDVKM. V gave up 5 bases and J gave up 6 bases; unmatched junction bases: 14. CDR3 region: CASSPHLGTGNFQPQHF. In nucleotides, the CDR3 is TGTGCCAGCAGTCCACACCTCGGGACAGGGAATTTTCAGCCCCAGCATTTT.

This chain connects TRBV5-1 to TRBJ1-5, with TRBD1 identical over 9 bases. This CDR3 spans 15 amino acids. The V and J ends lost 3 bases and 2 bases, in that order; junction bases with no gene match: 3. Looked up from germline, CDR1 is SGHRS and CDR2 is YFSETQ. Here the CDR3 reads CASSWTGVGNQPQHF. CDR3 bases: TGCGCCAGCAGCTGGACAGGGGTCGGCAATCAGCCCCAGCATTTT.

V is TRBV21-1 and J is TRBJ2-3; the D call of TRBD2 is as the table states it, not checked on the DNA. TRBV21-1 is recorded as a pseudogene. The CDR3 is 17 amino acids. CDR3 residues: CASSEGPSGTSTDTQYF. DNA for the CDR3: TGTGCCAGCAGCGAGGGTCCTAGCGGGACCTCCACAGATACGCAGTATTTT.

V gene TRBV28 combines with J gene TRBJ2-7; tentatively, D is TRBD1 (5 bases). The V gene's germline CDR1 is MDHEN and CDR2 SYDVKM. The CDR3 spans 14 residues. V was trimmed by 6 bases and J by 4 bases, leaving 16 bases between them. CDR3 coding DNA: TGTGCCAGCAGCTTCCAGGGCTTCGGGTACGAGCAGTACTTC. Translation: CASSFQGFGYEQYF.

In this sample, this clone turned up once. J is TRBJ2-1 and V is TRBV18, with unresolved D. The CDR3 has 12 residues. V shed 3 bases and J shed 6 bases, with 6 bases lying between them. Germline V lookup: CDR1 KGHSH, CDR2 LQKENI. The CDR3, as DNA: TGTGCCAGCTCACCGGCCCGCAATGAGCAGTTCTTC. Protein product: CASSPARNEQFF.

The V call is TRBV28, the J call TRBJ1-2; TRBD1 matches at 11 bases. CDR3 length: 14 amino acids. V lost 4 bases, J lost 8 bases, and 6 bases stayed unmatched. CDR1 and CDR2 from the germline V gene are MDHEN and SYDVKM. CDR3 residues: CASSSGQGAGGYTF. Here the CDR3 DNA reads TGTGCCAGCAGTTCTGGACAGGGGGCTGGCGGCTACACCTTC.

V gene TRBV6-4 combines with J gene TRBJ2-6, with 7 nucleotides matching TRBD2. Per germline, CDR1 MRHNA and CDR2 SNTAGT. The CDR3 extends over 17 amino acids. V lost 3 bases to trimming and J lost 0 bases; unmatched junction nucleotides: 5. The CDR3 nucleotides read TGTGCCAGCAGTGAAAGCGGGGAGAGCTCTGGGGCCAACGTCCTGACTTTC. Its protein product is CASSESGESSGANVLTF.

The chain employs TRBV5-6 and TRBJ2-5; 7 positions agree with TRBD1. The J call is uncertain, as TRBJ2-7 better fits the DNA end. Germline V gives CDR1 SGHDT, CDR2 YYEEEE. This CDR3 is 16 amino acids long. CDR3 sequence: CASSLGQGRVGYEQYF. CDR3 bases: TGTGCCAGCAGCTTGGGACAGGGTCGTGTTGGCTACGAGCAGTACTTC.

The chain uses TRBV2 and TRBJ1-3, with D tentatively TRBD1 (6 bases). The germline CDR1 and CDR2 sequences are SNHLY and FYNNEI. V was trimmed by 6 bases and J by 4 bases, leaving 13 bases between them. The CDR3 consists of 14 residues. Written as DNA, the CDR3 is TGTGCCAGCAGCGATACAGGGTCCGGAAACACCATATATTTT. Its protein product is CASSDTGSGNTIYF. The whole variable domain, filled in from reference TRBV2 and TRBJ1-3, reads EPEVTQTPSHQVTQMGQEVILRCVPISNHLYFYWYRQILGQKVEFLVSFYNNEISEKSEIFDDQFSVERPDGSNFTLKIRSTKLEDSAMYFCASSDTGSGNTIYFGEGSWLTVV.

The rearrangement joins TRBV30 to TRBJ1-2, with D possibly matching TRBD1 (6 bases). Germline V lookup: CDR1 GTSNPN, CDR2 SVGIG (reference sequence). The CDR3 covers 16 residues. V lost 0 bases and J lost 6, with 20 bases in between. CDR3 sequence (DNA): TGTGCCTGGAGTGTGATTTCCAGGGGAGCACAAAATGGCTACACCTTC. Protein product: CAWSVISRGAQNGYTF.

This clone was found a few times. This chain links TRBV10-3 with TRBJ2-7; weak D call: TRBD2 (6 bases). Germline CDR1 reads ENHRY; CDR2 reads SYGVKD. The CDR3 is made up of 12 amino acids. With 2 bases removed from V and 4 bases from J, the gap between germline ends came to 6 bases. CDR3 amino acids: CAISEGGYEQYF. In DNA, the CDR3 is TGTGCCATCAGTGAGGGAGGGTACGAGCAGTACTTC.

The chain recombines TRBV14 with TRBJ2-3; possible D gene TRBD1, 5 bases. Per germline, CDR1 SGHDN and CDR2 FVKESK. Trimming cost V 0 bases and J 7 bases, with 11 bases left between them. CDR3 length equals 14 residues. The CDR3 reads CASSQDLKGNTQYF. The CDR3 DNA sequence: TGTGCCAGCAGCCAAGATCTCAAGGGGAATACGCAGTATTTT. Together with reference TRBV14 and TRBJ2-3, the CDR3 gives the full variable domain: EAGVTQFPSHSVIEKGQTVTLRCDPISGHDNLYWYRRVMGKEIKFLLHFVKESKQDESGMPNNRFLAERTGGTYSTLKVQPAELEDSGVYFCASSQDLKGNTQYFGPGTRLTVL.

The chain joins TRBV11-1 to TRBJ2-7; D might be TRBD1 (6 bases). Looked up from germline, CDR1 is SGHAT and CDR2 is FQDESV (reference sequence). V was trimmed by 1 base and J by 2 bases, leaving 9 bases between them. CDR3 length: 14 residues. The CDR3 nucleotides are TGTGCCAGCAGCTTAGGGACAGAGGCCTACGAGCAGTACTTC. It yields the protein CASSLGTEAYEQYF.

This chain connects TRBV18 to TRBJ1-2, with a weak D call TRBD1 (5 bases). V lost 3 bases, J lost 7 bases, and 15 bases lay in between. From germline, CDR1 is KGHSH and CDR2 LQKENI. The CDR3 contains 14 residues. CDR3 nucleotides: TGTGCCAGCTCACCGAGTGGCAGGGATGGTGGCTACACCTTC. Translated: CASSPSGRDGGYTF.

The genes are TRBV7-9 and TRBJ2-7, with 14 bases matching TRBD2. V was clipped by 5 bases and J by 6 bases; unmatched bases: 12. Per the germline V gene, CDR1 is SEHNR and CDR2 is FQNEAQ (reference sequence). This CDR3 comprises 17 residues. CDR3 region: CASSPVGGGLAGVEQYF. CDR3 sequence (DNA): TGTGCCAGCAGCCCAGTCGGGGGGGGACTAGCGGGAGTCGAGCAGTACTTC.

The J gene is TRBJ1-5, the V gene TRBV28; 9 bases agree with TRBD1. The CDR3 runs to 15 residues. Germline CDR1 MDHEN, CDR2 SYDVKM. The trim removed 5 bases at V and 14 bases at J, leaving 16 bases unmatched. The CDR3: CASSLRQGDLAVKHF. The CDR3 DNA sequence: TGTGCCAGCAGTCTGAGACAGGGGGACCTCGCGGTTAAGCATTTT.

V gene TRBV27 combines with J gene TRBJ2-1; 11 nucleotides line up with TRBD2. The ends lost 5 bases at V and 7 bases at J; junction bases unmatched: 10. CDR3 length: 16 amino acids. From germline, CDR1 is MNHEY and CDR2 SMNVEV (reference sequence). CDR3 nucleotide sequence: TGTGCCAGCAGTCACAGACTAGCGGGATCGTTTAATGAGCAGTTCTTC. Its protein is CASSHRLAGSFNEQFF.